The next 25 T cell receptor beta chains were all read from a single sample in a study of CD8+ T cells in alopecia areata. Sequencing used cDNA as its template, made by extracting RNA and reverse transcribing it. Data came from immunoSEQ multiplex PCR; TCRdb stores just in-frame clones and leaves some out. The profile shows over 200,000 clones, roughly 64% of them singletons. As for treatment: oral pan-JAK inhibitor, 5-10 mg twice daily. Sequencing was performed on CD4+ T cells sorted from blood, taken at week 4, from a patient treated with tofacitinib. Receptors originate from a human donor with alopecia areata.

CDR3 region: CASSQEGRSQLAKNIQYF. CDR3 coding DNA: TGCGCCAGCAGCCAAGAGGGTCGGTCGCAACTAGCCAAAAACATTCAGTACTTC. This chain links TRBV4-1 with TRBJ2-4; D is ambiguous. The germline gives CDR1 MGHRA, CDR2 YSYEKL. V lost 0 bases and J lost 0, with 15 bases in between. CDR3 size: 18 residues.

Concerning this clone itself: Different DNA sequences within this sample yield the same CDR3. The chain couples TRBV7-9 to TRBJ2-5; 7 nucleotides align to TRBD2. V shed 5 bases and J 2 bases; nucleotides not matched to a gene: 2. This CDR3 has 13 residues. Germline V gene data show CDR1 as SEHNR and CDR2 as FQNEAQ (reference sequence). The chain's CDR3 is CASSLSGQETQYF. CDR3 bases: TGTGCCAGCAGCCTTAGCGGGCAAGAGACCCAGTACTTC.

Regarding this clone: The junction departs from the called germline gene at one end, perhaps through a read error. The V call is TRBV7-9, the J call TRBJ2-1, with 9 bases aligning to TRBD2. The length of the CDR3 is 15 residues. Germline loops: CDR1 SEHNR, CDR2 FQNEAQ (reference sequence). The CDR3 DNA reads as TGTACCAGCAGCCCCAATAGCGGGGGATCAGAAGAGCAGTTCTTC. This encodes CTSSPNSGGSEEQFF.

The chain is built from TRBV6-6 and TRBJ1-1; TRBD1 might be the D (6 bases). Germline values: CDR1 MNHNY, CDR2 SVGAGI (reference sequence). The CDR3 has 11 residues. Trimming took 7 bases from V and 5 from J, leaving 8 bases between them. The CDR3: CASTQGTEAFF. The DNA for the CDR3 is TGTGCCAGCACCCAGGGGACTGAAGCTTTCTTT.

The rearrangement joins TRBV7-9 to TRBJ1-3; a weak D match, TRBD1 (5 bases). This CDR3 has 17 amino acids. V lost 5 bases, J lost 0 bases, and 17 bases lay in between. Looked up from germline, CDR1 is SEHNR and CDR2 is FQNEAQ (reference sequence). The CDR3 DNA reads as TGTGCCAGCAGCCCCAGCCGGGACTTGCTCTCTGGAAACACCATATATTTT. Its protein is CASSPSRDLLSGNTIYF.

The chain recombines TRBV21-1 with TRBJ2-7; no check of the table's D call, TRBD2, against the DNA was made. TRBV21-1 is marked as a pseudogene. There are 15 residues in the CDR3. Written as DNA, the CDR3 is TGTGCCAGCAGCGAACCGACTAGCGGGGAGTACGAGCAGTACTTC. Translated: CASSEPTSGEYEQYF.

This clone was seen a handful of times. V is TRBV7-9 and J is TRBJ1-2; 8 bases line up with TRBD1. V lost 1 base to trimming and J lost 8 bases; unmatched junction nucleotides: 3. CDR1 SEHNR and CDR2 FQNEAQ come from the germline V gene (reference sequence). This CDR3 is built from 13 residues. In DNA, the CDR3 is TGTGCCAGCAGCTTAGGGACAGGGTACGGCTACACCTTC. It encodes CASSLGTGYGYTF.

The chain carries TRBV27 and TRBJ1-1; D is unclear. This CDR3 is built from 14 residues. The V end was cut by 6 bases, the J end by 1 base, with 12 bases between. Germline-derived CDR1 and CDR2 are MNHEY and SMNVEV (reference sequence). CDR3 in DNA: TGTGCCAGCAGAACCCCACCGTGGAACACTGAAGCTTTCTTT. It translates to CASRTPPWNTEAFF.

The rearrangement uses TRBV7-9 and TRBJ2-1, with 9 positions matching TRBD1. Germline CDR1 and CDR2: SEHNR and FQNEAQ (reference sequence). The CDR3 extends over 16 amino acids. Losses at the gene ends were 6 bases for V and 5 bases for J; bases not matched to a gene: 11. CDR3 sequence reads: CASSPFPTGGNNEQFF. CDR3 nucleotides: TGTGCCAGCAGTCCGTTTCCGACAGGGGGTAACAATGAGCAGTTCTTC.

This clone showed up just a few times. This chain connects TRBV2 to TRBJ1-6; possibly TRBD1 for D (5 bases). CDR3 size: 15 residues. The germline gives CDR1 SNHLY, CDR2 FYNNEI. V lost 1 base and J 4 bases, leaving 8 bases between the germline ends. The CDR3 loop reads CASSEGTSYNSPLHF. The CDR3 DNA reads TGTGCCAGCAGTGAAGGGACATCGTATAATTCACCCCTCCACTTT.

This clone has only a few counts. The sample holds other DNA sequences that translate to the same CDR3. The rearrangement links TRBV30 to TRBJ2-1, with D unclear. The V gene lost 2 bases and the J gene lost 4 bases, with 3 bases spanning the gap. Germline assignment: CDR1 GTSNPN and CDR2 SVGIG (reference sequence). This CDR3 has 11 amino acids. The CDR3 is CAWSPYNEQFF. Written as DNA, the CDR3 is TGTGCCTGGAGTCCGTACAATGAGCAGTTCTTC.

Here the CDR3 reads CASSKTGASREQYF. In DNA form, the CDR3 reads TGTGCCAGCAGTAAGACAGGGGCGTCTCGGGAGCAGTACTTC. The chain employs TRBV25-1 and TRBJ2-7; 8 bases are a match to TRBD1. From germline, CDR1 is MGHDK and CDR2 SYGVNS. CDR3 length equals 14 residues. J was trimmed by 7 bases and V by 5 bases; bases with no gene match: 10.

This chain uses TRBV29-1 with TRBJ1-5, with unresolved D. The CDR3 runs 13 residues. The V and J ends lost 7 bases and 3 bases respectively, with 13 bases between them. Germline values: CDR1 SQVTM, CDR2 ANQGSEA. CDR3 protein: CSASRSNNQPQHF. For the CDR3, the DNA is TGCAGCGCCTCCCGGAGTAACAATCAGCCCCAGCATTTT.

This chain links TRBV25-1 with TRBJ2-7, with no clear D. The V gene's germline CDR1 is MGHDK and CDR2 SYGVNS. Trimming pared 1 base from V and 1 base from J, leaving 5 bases between. The CDR3 is 13 residues long. CDR3 sequence reads: CASSESWSYEQYF. The DNA of the CDR3 is TGTGCCAGCAGTGAATCGTGGTCCTACGAGCAGTACTTC.

The V gene is TRBV29-1, the J gene TRBJ2-7; D ambiguous. The CDR3 contains 13 residues. Trimming pared 1 base from V and 1 base from J, leaving 8 bases between. Germline-derived CDR1 and CDR2 are SQVTM and ANQGSEA. CDR3 residues: CSVEGRQSYEQYF. In nucleotides, the CDR3 is TGCAGCGTTGAAGGCAGACAATCCTACGAGCAGTACTTC.

The chain joins TRBV5-6 to TRBJ2-2; D is unclear. The germline gives CDR1 SGHDT, CDR2 YYEEEE. V gave up 1 base and J gave up 2 bases, with 6 bases separating them. The CDR3 is 14 residues long. The CDR3 sequence: CASSLMVNTGELFF. CDR3 coding DNA: TGTGCCAGCAGCTTGATGGTAAACACCGGGGAGCTGTTTTTT.

V and J are TRBV7-9 and TRBJ1-4, with 9 bases aligning to TRBD1. CDR3 length: 16 amino acids. In germline, CDR1 is SEHNR, CDR2 FQNEAQ (reference sequence). The V and J ends lost 11 bases and 0 bases, in that order; junction bases with no gene match: 10. As DNA, the CDR3 is TGTGCCGCCTCAGGGACAGGGCACGCAACTAATGAAAAACTGTTTTTT. This gives the protein CAASGTGHATNEKLFF.

The table lists this clone with a count of one. CDR3 protein: CSVGPRDSNYGYTF. DNA of the CDR3: TGCAGCGTTGGCCCCCGGGACAGCAACTATGGCTACACCTTC. The rearrangement links TRBV29-1 to TRBJ1-2, with 7 bases fitting TRBD1. CDR3 length equals 14 residues. Germline lookup yields CDR1 SQVTM and CDR2 ANQGSEA. V gave up 4 bases and J gave up 2 bases; unmatched junction bases: 7.

The CDR3 spells CSVEKVGTGYGYTF. The CDR3 bases are TGCAGCGTTGAAAAAGTCGGGACAGGGTATGGCTACACCTTC. This sequence joins TRBV29-1 and TRBJ1-2, with TRBD1 matching 9 bases. The CDR3 has 14 amino acids. V was clipped by 2 bases and J by 5 bases; unmatched bases: 6. Germline-derived CDR1 and CDR2 are SQVTM and ANQGSEA.

The chain has TRBV4-3 and TRBJ1-2, with 7 bases aligning to TRBD1. V lost 3 bases and J lost 0; bases outside the gene matches: 4. CDR1 is LGHNA, CDR2 YSLEER, per germline. CDR3 length equals 15 residues. CDR3 sequence reads: CASSHQTGTNYGYTF. The CDR3 nucleotides read TGCGCCAGCAGCCATCAGACAGGGACTAACTATGGCTACACCTTC.

The CDR3 sequence: CASSLFGGPDTQYF. CDR3 in DNA: TGTGCCAGCAGTTTATTTGGAGGCCCAGATACGCAGTATTTT. The chain has TRBV27 and TRBJ2-3; D is perhaps TRBD2 (5 bases). CDR1 is MNHEY and CDR2 is SMNVEV in the germline V gene (reference sequence). This CDR3 spans 14 amino acids. The V and J ends lost 1 base and 4 bases respectively, with 9 bases between them.

The chain combines TRBV5-1 with TRBJ2-7; the D is unclear. Germline CDR1 reads SGHRS; CDR2 reads YFSETQ. V was trimmed by 4 bases and J by 5 bases, leaving 1 base between them. CDR3 length: 9 residues. The CDR3 DNA sequence: TGCGCCAGCAGCAACGAGCAGTACTTC. This gives the protein CASSNEQYF.

The chain uses TRBV4-3 and TRBJ1-2; 9 bases match TRBD1. CDR1 LGHNA and CDR2 YSLEER come from the germline V gene. J gave up 3 bases and V 0 bases, and 2 bases lay outside the gene matches. The CDR3 consists of 15 residues. CDR3 nucleotide sequence: TGCGCCAGCAGCCAAGATCGGGACAGGGACTATGGCTACACCTTC. Residues: CASSQDRDRDYGYTF.

This chain connects TRBV30 to TRBJ2-7; D is ambiguous. V lost 0 bases and J 6 bases, leaving 12 bases between the germline ends. This CDR3 comprises 13 residues. Germline values: CDR1 GTSNPN, CDR2 SVGIG (reference sequence). Written as DNA, the CDR3 is TGTGCCTGGAGTGTACTGTGGGTGGGCGAGCAGTACTTC. This encodes CAWSVLWVGEQYF.

This clone has a handful of counts. The chain carries TRBV7-2 and TRBJ2-3; D gene ambiguous. CDR3 length equals 11 residues. The germline V and J ends were trimmed by 3 bases and 11 bases, with 9 bases remaining between them. Germline CDR1 SGHTA, CDR2 FQGNSA. The CDR3 region is CASSFVGVQYF. In DNA, the CDR3 is TGTGCCAGCAGCTTCGTTGGTGTGCAGTATTTT.